A selection of T cell receptor beta chains follows, all from one sample in a study of TIL therapy for anti-PD-1-resistant metastatic lung cancer. Sequenced by immunoSEQ multiplex PCR; TCRdb stores in-frame clones only, minus some. The sample holds more than 55,000 clones; roughly 77% are singletons and the top ten take about 2.7%. This specimen was blood, taken at baseline. These TCRs come from a person between 25 and 80 years old with non-small cell lung cancer. The CDR3 runs from the conserved cysteine through the conserved F or W. A D gene is named only where the DNA matches it firmly. Size is omitted from some rows. Given values are once, few, many or a class for expanded clones.

abundance: few; j_gene: TRBJ1-2; v_gene: TRBV7-2; d_gene: -; CDR3nt: TGTGCCAGCAGCTTCCGTTCTGGCTACACCTTC; CDR3aa: CASSFRSGYTF
abundance: -; j_gene: TRBJ2-3; v_gene: TRBV19; d_gene: TRBD2; CDR3nt: TGTGCCAGTAGTCCCCGACTAGCGGCCCTCACAGATACGCAGTATTTT; CDR3aa: CASSPRLAALTDTQYF
abundance: -; j_gene: TRBJ2-7; v_gene: TRBV9; d_gene: TRBD2; CDR3nt: TGTGCCAGCAGCGCGACTAGCTCAGGCGAGCAGTACTTC; CDR3aa: CASSATSSGEQYF
abundance: -; j_gene: TRBJ2-3; v_gene: TRBV14; d_gene: -; CDR3nt: TGTGCCAGCAGCCACCGACTAGCAGATACGCAGTATTTT; CDR3aa: CASSHRLADTQYF
abundance: -; j_gene: TRBJ1-2; v_gene: TRBV27; d_gene: -; CDR3nt: TGTGCCAGCAGGGACCCTTACTATGGCTACACCTTC; CDR3aa: CASRDPYYGYTF
abundance: -; j_gene: TRBJ2-3; v_gene: TRBV13; d_gene: TRBD2; CDR3nt: TGTGCCAGCAGCCCGTTTGAGTTGCGGGAGGGAACCACAGATACGCAGTATTTT; CDR3aa: CASSPFELREGTTDTQYF
abundance: once; j_gene: TRBJ2-3; v_gene: TRBV18; d_gene: TRBD2; CDR3nt: TGTGCCAGCTCACCACAGTTCTTGGCTAGCGGGAGTTCCCACAGGACAGATACGCAGTATTTT; CDR3aa: CASSPQFLASGSSHRTDTQYF
abundance: -; j_gene: TRBJ2-5; v_gene: TRBV6-5; d_gene: -; CDR3nt: TGTGCCAGCAGTTACTCGAAACAGGGTCAAGAGACCCAGTACTTC; CDR3aa: CASSYSKQGQETQYF
abundance: -; j_gene: TRBJ2-5; v_gene: TRBV2; d_gene: TRBD2; CDR3nt: TGTGCCAGCAGTGCTAATAGCGGGGGGACAGAGACCCAGTACTTC; CDR3aa: CASSANSGGTETQYF
abundance: -; j_gene: TRBJ1-2; v_gene: TRBV5-1; d_gene: -; CDR3nt: TGCGCCAGCAGCTTGGACGACTATGGCTACACCTTC; CDR3aa: CASSLDDYGYTF
abundance: many; j_gene: TRBJ1-2; v_gene: TRBV5-4; d_gene: -; CDR3nt: TGTGCCAGCAGCGAGCCCGGGACACCTCTGGGCTATGGCTACACCTTC; CDR3aa: CASSEPGTPLGYGYTF
abundance: -; j_gene: TRBJ2-6; v_gene: TRBV11-2; d_gene: -; CDR3nt: TGTGCCAGCAGCAACAGTGGCGTTGGGGCCAACGTCCTGACTTTC; CDR3aa: CASSNSGVGANVLTF
abundance: -; j_gene: TRBJ2-3; v_gene: TRBV6-2/TRBV6-3; d_gene: -; CDR3nt: TGTGCCAGCAGTTACTCGTCCCCCTCCTGGGCGGATACGCAGTATTTT; CDR3aa: CASSYSSPSWADTQYF
abundance: -; j_gene: TRBJ2-2; v_gene: TRBV28; d_gene: -; CDR3nt: TGTGCCAGCAGTGCCCGGACGGGGAAAACCGGGGAGCTGTTTTTT; CDR3aa: CASSARTGKTGELFF
abundance: -; j_gene: TRBJ2-6; v_gene: TRBV7-2; d_gene: -; CDR3nt: TGTGCCGCCCCATCCGGAGTATCGGCTGGGGCCAACGTCCTGACTTTC; CDR3aa: CAAPSGVSAGANVLTF
abundance: -; j_gene: TRBJ2-7; v_gene: TRBV6-5; d_gene: -; CDR3nt: TGTGCCAGCAAAGGGCAGCTCTCCTACGAGCAGTACTTC; CDR3aa: CASKGQLSYEQYF
abundance: -; j_gene: TRBJ1-4; v_gene: TRBV25-1; d_gene: TRBD1; CDR3nt: TGTGCCAGCAGTAAGGACAGGTGGAAGGAAAAACTGTTTTTT; CDR3aa: CASSKDRWKEKLFF
abundance: -; j_gene: TRBJ1-6; v_gene: TRBV7-2; d_gene: -; CDR3nt: TGTGCCAGCAGCTTAACAGGGAGAGTCACCTCCTATAATTCACCCCTCCACTTT; CDR3aa: CASSLTGRVTSYNSPLHF
abundance: -; j_gene: TRBJ2-7; v_gene: TRBV6-2/TRBV6-3; d_gene: -; CDR3nt: TGTGCCAGCAGTTACTCTTGGGAGCAGTACTTC; CDR3aa: CASSYSWEQYF
abundance: -; j_gene: TRBJ2-3; v_gene: TRBV6-6; d_gene: -; CDR3nt: TGTGCCAGCAGTTACTTGGAAGATACGCAGTATTTT; CDR3aa: CASSYLEDTQYF
abundance: -; j_gene: TRBJ1-5; v_gene: TRBV6-2/TRBV6-3; d_gene: -; CDR3nt: TGTGCCAGCAGTTTATGGCGCAAGGGTAGCAATCAGCCCCAGCATTTT; CDR3aa: CASSLWRKGSNQPQHF
abundance: -; j_gene: TRBJ2-1; v_gene: TRBV6-5; d_gene: TRBD1; CDR3nt: TGTGCCAGCATTCCCGGGACAGGGGGGTACAATGAGCAGTTCTTC; CDR3aa: CASIPGTGGYNEQFF
abundance: -; j_gene: TRBJ2-7; v_gene: TRBV5-1; d_gene: -; CDR3nt: TGCGCCAGCAGCGAATTAGCGGAAACCTACGAGCAGTACTTC; CDR3aa: CASSELAETYEQYF
abundance: -; j_gene: TRBJ2-2; v_gene: TRBV30; d_gene: TRBD2; CDR3nt: TGTGCCTGGAGTGGCGGACTAGCGGGAAGGACCGGGGAGCTGTTTTTT; CDR3aa: CAWSGGLAGRTGELFF
abundance: few; j_gene: TRBJ1-5; v_gene: TRBV19; d_gene: -; CDR3nt: TGTGCCAGTAGTATAGGGGGTTATAGCAATCAGCCCCAGCATTTT; CDR3aa: CASSIGGYSNQPQHF
abundance: -; j_gene: TRBJ2-5; v_gene: TRBV7-6; d_gene: -; CDR3nt: TGTGCCAGCAGCCGAGGGAAGGCCCAAGAGACCCAGTACTTC; CDR3aa: CASSRGKAQETQYF
abundance: -; j_gene: TRBJ1-5; v_gene: TRBV6-5; d_gene: -; CDR3nt: TGTGCCACCCAGGAGGTGGCAAATCAGCCCCAGCATTTT; CDR3aa: CATQEVANQPQHF
abundance: -; j_gene: TRBJ1-3; v_gene: TRBV12-3/TRBV12-4; d_gene: -; CDR3nt: TGTGCCAGCAGTTTGCCAGTTGGAAACACCATATATTTT; CDR3aa: CASSLPVGNTIYF
abundance: -; j_gene: TRBJ2-4; v_gene: TRBV2; d_gene: -; CDR3nt: TGTGCCAGCAGTGAAGGGCCCAAAGTTTCGAACTTC; CDR3aa: CASSEGPKVSNF
abundance: -; j_gene: TRBJ1-1; v_gene: TRBV2; d_gene: TRBD1; CDR3nt: TGTGCCAGCAGTGTGACAGGGAGGAGCACTGAAGCTTTCTTT; CDR3aa: CASSVTGRSTEAFF
abundance: -; j_gene: TRBJ2-2; v_gene: TRBV28; d_gene: -; CDR3nt: TGTGCCAGCAGTTCCAGCGCCGCCGCGAACACCGGGGAGCTGTTTTTT; CDR3aa: CASSSSAAANTGELFF
abundance: once; j_gene: TRBJ1-1; v_gene: TRBV6-4; d_gene: -; CDR3nt: TGTGCCCGCAAGGAGGGGGACACTGAAGCTTTCTTT; CDR3aa: CARKEGDTEAFF
abundance: -; j_gene: TRBJ2-1; v_gene: TRBV13; d_gene: TRBD1; CDR3nt: TGTGCCAGCGAGCCTGGGGACAGGGGTTCGCAATCCTACAATGAGCAGTTCTTC; CDR3aa: CASEPGDRGSQSYNEQFF
abundance: -; j_gene: TRBJ2-5; v_gene: TRBV28; d_gene: TRBD1; CDR3nt: TGTGCCAGCAGTTTACGGACAGGCTGGGAGACCCAGTACTTC; CDR3aa: CASSLRTGWETQYF
abundance: -; j_gene: TRBJ2-1; v_gene: TRBV12-3/TRBV12-4; d_gene: TRBD2; CDR3nt: TGTGCCAGCAGTCCGACTAGCCTTGAGCAGTTCTTC; CDR3aa: CASSPTSLEQFF
abundance: -; j_gene: TRBJ2-1; v_gene: TRBV18; d_gene: TRBD1; CDR3nt: TGTGCCAGCTCACCGGCTCCGGGACAGGGATACAATGAGCAGTTCTTC; CDR3aa: CASSPAPGQGYNEQFF
abundance: -; j_gene: TRBJ1-1; v_gene: TRBV3-1/TRBV3-2; d_gene: -; CDR3nt: TGTGCCAGCCGAAGATCCGGGACCATGAACACTGAAGCTTTCTTT; CDR3aa: CASRRSGTMNTEAFF
abundance: -; j_gene: TRBJ2-5; v_gene: TRBV6-4; d_gene: -; CDR3nt: TGTGCCAGCAGTCCGAATTGGGGGGAGACCCAGTACTTC; CDR3aa: CASSPNWGETQYF